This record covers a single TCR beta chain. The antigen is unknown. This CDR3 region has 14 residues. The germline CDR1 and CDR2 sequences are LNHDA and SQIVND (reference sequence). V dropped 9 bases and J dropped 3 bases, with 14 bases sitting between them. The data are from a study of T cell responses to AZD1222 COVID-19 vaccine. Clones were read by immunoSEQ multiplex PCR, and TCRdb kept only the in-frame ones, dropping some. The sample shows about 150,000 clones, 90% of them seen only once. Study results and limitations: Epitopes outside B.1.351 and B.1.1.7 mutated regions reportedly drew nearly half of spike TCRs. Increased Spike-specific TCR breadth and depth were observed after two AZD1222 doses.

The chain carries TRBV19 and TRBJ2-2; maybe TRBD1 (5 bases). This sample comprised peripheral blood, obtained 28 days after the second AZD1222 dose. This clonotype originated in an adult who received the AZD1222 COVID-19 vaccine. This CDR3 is CASRRTTDTGELFF. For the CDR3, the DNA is TGTGCCAGCCGGCGGACAACAGACACCGGGGAGCTGTTTTTT.